This record covers a single TCR beta chain. PCR amplification relied on 60 Vbeta primers (plus 13 Jbeta primers). The protocol was immunoSEQ multiplex PCR, while the TCRdb copy is restricted to in-frame clones and leaves out a portion. This table has approximately 150,000 clones, roughly three quarters appearing once. This sample is drawn from a study of cytomegalovirus exposure and HLA in healthy donors. The length of the CDR3 is 15 residues. J gave up 6 bases and V 1 base, and 2 bases lay outside the gene matches. Germline V lookup: CDR1 LGHNA, CDR2 YSLEER. The sample was PBMCs. This sequence originates from a woman in her thirties or forties in good health and CMV-seronegative. The J gene is TRBJ2-2, the V gene TRBV4-3; 10 positions agree with TRBD2. The CDR3 DNA follows: TGCGCCAGCAGCCAAGGTAGCGGGAGGCCCGGGGAGCTGTTTTTT. This encodes CASSQGSGRPGELFF.